Following are 14 T cell receptor beta chains from one sample sequenced in a study of CD8 T cells in Susac syndrome. Reverse transcription used about 0.45 to 1 ug RNA and random hexamers. TCRdb re-derived calls from the immunoSEQ multiplex PCR reads in MiXCR, one entry per CDR3 protein. Of approximately 160,000 distinct CDR3 sequences listed, about 94% are singletons. Source material: CD4+ T cells from PBMCs. These receptor sequences come from a human donor with multiple sclerosis.

This clonotype showed up just once. The chain carries TRBV12-3 or TRBV12-4 and TRBJ1-2; no reliable D call. V was clipped by 6 bases and J by 2 bases, with 16 bases between them. The CDR3 has 15 amino acids. CDR3 sequence reads: CASSDSQGWNYGYTF. The CDR3 bases are TGTGCCAGCAGCGATTCTCAAGGGTGGAACTATGGCTACACCTTC.

The chain recombines TRBV20-1 with TRBJ1-3; no reliable D call. V was pared by 6 bases and J by 0 bases, with 12 bases between. Germline V gene sequence: CDR1 DFQATT, CDR2 SNEGSKA (reference sequence). This CDR3 has 14 amino acids. The CDR3 loop is CSALNTNSGNTIYF. In nucleotides, the CDR3 is TGCAGTGCCCTCAACACCAACTCTGGAAACACCATATATTTT.

V usage is TRBV30 and J usage is TRBJ1-5, with a weak D call TRBD1 (5 bases). The V gene's germline CDR1 is GTSNPN and CDR2 SVGIG (reference sequence). The V end lost 0 bases, the J end lost 5 bases, and 8 bases lay between the germline ends. The CDR3 contains 13 residues. CDR3 protein: CAWSVTDDQPQHF. The DNA of the CDR3 is TGTGCCTGGAGTGTGACAGACGATCAGCCCCAGCATTTT.

The V call is TRBV15, the J call TRBJ1-3; 8 nucleotides match TRBD1. Germline assignment: CDR1 LNHNV and CDR2 YYDKDF (reference sequence). The CDR3 is made up of 15 amino acids. Trimming cost V 0 bases and J 4 bases; bases outside gene matches: 2. The CDR3 DNA is TGTGCCACCAGCAGAGACGGGACAGGCGGAAACACCATATATTTT. This encodes CATSRDGTGGNTIYF. Full variable domain (outside the CDR3, taken from reference TRBV15 and TRBJ1-3): DAMVIQNPRYQVTQFGKPVTLSCSQTLNHNVMYWYQQKSSQAPKLLFHYYDKDFNNEADTPDNFQSRRPNTSFCFLDIRSPGLGDTAMYLCATSRDGTGGNTIYFGEGSWLTVV.

The chain recombines TRBV12-3 or TRBV12-4 with TRBJ2-7; D gene uncertain. CDR3 size: 14 residues. Trimming shortened V by 6 bases and J by 1 base, and 13 bases separated the two germline ends. For the CDR3, the DNA is TGTGCCAGCAGAGGAACGGGTTCATCCTACGAGCAGTACTTC. Protein product: CASRGTGSSYEQYF.

This clonotype showed up just once. The CDR3 nucleotides read TGTGCCAGCAGCTCCCAGAAGAGAGAGACCCAGTACTTC. Translation gives CASSSQKRETQYF. The gene calls are TRBV7-9 and TRBJ2-5; D uncertain. V was shortened by 4 bases and J by 4 bases, with 10 bases between the two germline ends. Germline V gene lookup returns CDR1 SEHNR and CDR2 FQNEAQ (reference sequence). The CDR3 runs to 13 residues.

This rearrangement joins TRBV12-3 or TRBV12-4 to TRBJ2-1; D gene ambiguous. This CDR3 has 13 residues. With 2 bases removed from V and 5 bases from J, the gap between germline ends came to 7 bases. DNA of the CDR3: TGTGCCAGCAGTTTAATAATCGACAATGAGCAGTTCTTC. It yields the protein CASSLIIDNEQFF.

This clonotype was counted only a few times. V and J are TRBV12-3 or TRBV12-4 and TRBJ1-1; D is ambiguous. This CDR3 comprises 14 residues. Trimming pared 5 bases from V and 0 bases from J, leaving 10 bases between. CDR3 nucleotide sequence: TGTGCCAGCAGTCCCTGGACGGTGAACACTGAAGCTTTCTTT. Encoded protein: CASSPWTVNTEAFF.

The chain joins TRBV4-1 to TRBJ1-1, with D unresolved. V lost 4 bases, J lost 8 bases, and 20 bases lay in between. Germline-derived CDR1 and CDR2 are MGHRA and YSYEKL. The CDR3 runs to 15 residues. The CDR3 sequence: CASSLPVRRPSEAFF. Written as DNA, the CDR3 is TGCGCCAGCAGCCTCCCCGTCAGGAGGCCCAGCGAAGCTTTCTTT.

The V gene is TRBV23-1, the J gene TRBJ1-2; 7 bases agree with TRBD1. TRBV23-1 is flagged as an ORF with uncertain function. V was pared by 2 bases and J by 5 bases, with 8 bases of the junction left unmatched. This CDR3 contains 15 residues. The CDR3 protein is CASSQQSGTVYGYTF. As DNA, the CDR3 is TGCGCCAGCAGTCAACAATCCGGGACAGTTTATGGCTACACCTTC.

This clonotype was counted a single time. J is TRBJ2-2 and V is TRBV7-2; D gene uncertain. This CDR3 spans 15 amino acids. The V gene lost 1 base and the J gene lost 4 bases, with 10 bases spanning the gap. Per the germline V gene, CDR1 is SGHTA and CDR2 is FQGNSA. The CDR3 DNA sequence: TGTGCCAGCAGCTTAGAGTCTCTGGTCACCGGGGAGCTGTTTTTT. It is translated as CASSLESLVTGELFF.

This chain connects TRBV12-5 to TRBJ1-1; no clear D. This CDR3 has 13 residues. Germline loops: CDR1 LGHNT, CDR2 FRNRAP. The germline V and J ends were trimmed by 6 bases and 1 base, with 9 bases remaining between them. In DNA form, the CDR3 reads TGTGCTAGTGGGTGGACGTCGAACACTGAAGCTTTCTTT. Its translation is CASGWTSNTEAFF.

The J gene is TRBJ2-3, the V gene TRBV7-2, with TRBD2 matching 9 bases. The CDR3 has 16 residues. The J segment lost 5 bases and the V segment lost 6 bases, leaving 12 bases of the junction unmatched. Germline CDR1 reads SGHTA; CDR2 reads FQGNSA. The CDR3 DNA follows: TGTGCCAGCAGTTCCGGGACTAGCTTGTTGGGAGATACGCAGTATTTT. It specifies CASSSGTSLLGDTQYF.

The chain joins TRBV12-3 or TRBV12-4 to TRBJ2-4, with a possible D match to TRBD1 (7 bases). The V and J ends lost 1 base and 1 base respectively, with 17 bases between them. The CDR3 runs to 18 residues. CDR3 region: CASSLDIPAGGAKNIQYF. As DNA, the CDR3 is TGTGCCAGCAGTTTAGATATCCCGGCAGGGGGGGCCAAAAACATTCAGTACTTC.